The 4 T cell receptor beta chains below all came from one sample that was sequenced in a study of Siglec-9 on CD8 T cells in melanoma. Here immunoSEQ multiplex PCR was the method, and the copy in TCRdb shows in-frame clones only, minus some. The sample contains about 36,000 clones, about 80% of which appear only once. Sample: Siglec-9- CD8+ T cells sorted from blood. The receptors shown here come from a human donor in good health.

The CDR3 is CASLGLEAFF. In nucleotides, the CDR3 is TGCGCCAGCTTGGGGCTCGAAGCTTTCTTT. V and J are TRBV10-2 and TRBJ1-1, with a tentative D call TRBD1 (5 bases). The CDR3 consists of 10 residues. The V and J ends lost 8 bases and 8 bases respectively, with 9 bases between them. CDR1 WSHSY and CDR2 SAAADI come from the germline V gene.

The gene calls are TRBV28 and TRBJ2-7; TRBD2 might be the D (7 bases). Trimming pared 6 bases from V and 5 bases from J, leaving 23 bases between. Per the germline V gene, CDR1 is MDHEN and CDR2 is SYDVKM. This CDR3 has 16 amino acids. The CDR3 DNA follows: TGTGCCAGCAGCAAACCTGGGGGCGGGAGAGGCAACGAGCAGTACTTC. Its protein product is CASSKPGGGRGNEQYF. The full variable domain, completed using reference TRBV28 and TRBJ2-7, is DVKVTQSSRYLVKRTGEKVFLECVQDMDHENMFWYRQDPGLGLRLIYFSYDVKMKEKGDIPEGYSVSREKKERFSLILESASTNQTSMYLCASSKPGGGRGNEQYFGPGTRLTVT.

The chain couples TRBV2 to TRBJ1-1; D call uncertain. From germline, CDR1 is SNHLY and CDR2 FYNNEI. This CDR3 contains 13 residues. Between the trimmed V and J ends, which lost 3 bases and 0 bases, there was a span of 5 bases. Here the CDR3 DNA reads TGTGCCAGCAGTGATTGGGTGAACACTGAAGCTTTCTTT. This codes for CASSDWVNTEAFF. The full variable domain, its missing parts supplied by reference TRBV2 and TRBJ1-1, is EPEVTQTPSHQVTQMGQEVILRCVPISNHLYFYWYRQILGQKVEFLVSFYNNEISEKSEIFDDQFSVERPDGSNFTLKIRSTKLEDSAMYFCASSDWVNTEAFFGQGTRLTVV.

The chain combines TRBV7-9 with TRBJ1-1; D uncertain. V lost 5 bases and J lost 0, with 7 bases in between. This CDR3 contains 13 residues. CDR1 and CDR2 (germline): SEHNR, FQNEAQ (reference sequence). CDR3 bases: TGTGCCAGCAGCGGGAGCATGAACACTGAAGCTTTCTTT. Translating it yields CASSGSMNTEAFF.